Shown below are 27 T cell receptor beta chains from a single sample sequenced in a study of cytomegalovirus exposure and HLA in healthy donors. The PCR used 60 Vbeta and 13 Jbeta primers. Some clones are missing from TCRdb's copy, which holds only in-frame ones; the method was immunoSEQ multiplex PCR. Among 85,000 to 100,000 clones listed, over 75% were seen once. Material: PBMCs. These TCRs come from a man aged 50-60 years in good health and CMV-seropositive.

This clone has a handful of counts. This chain uses TRBV15 with TRBJ2-3, with TRBD2 identical over 10 bases. The CDR3 extends over 16 amino acids. CDR1 is LNHNV, CDR2 YYDKDF, per germline (reference sequence). Germline trimming cut 3 bases from V and 4 bases from J; bases unmatched to any gene: 7. Written as DNA, the CDR3 is TGTGCCACCAGCAGGGGACTAGCGAAACCTCCAGATACGCAGTATTTT. Protein sequence: CATSRGLAKPPDTQYF.

The V and J genes are TRBV4-3 and TRBJ1-2; the D is unclear. Germline assignment: CDR1 LGHNA and CDR2 YSLEER. V was trimmed by 0 bases and J by 4 bases, leaving 12 bases between them. The CDR3 runs to 15 residues. This CDR3 reads CASSQDRGPGYGYTF. CDR3 bases: TGCGCCAGCAGCCAAGATAGAGGGCCGGGCTATGGCTACACCTTC.

The chain recombines TRBV5-4 with TRBJ1-2; TRBD1 is a possible D gene (6 bases). Germline loops: CDR1 SGHNT, CDR2 YYREEE (reference sequence). V gave up 0 bases and J gave up 7 bases, with 13 bases separating them. This CDR3 region has 14 residues. Here the CDR3 reads CASSLARGQGGYTF. The CDR3 DNA is TGTGCCAGCAGCTTGGCCAGGGGCCAGGGTGGCTACACCTTC.

The sample holds a few counts of this clone. This CDR3 reads CAWSTSGVWWKKLFF. The CDR3 DNA is TGTGCCTGGAGTACCTCAGGGGTCTGGTGGAAAAAACTGTTTTTT. The chain carries TRBV30 and TRBJ1-4; D might be TRBD1 (6 bases). Germline V lookup: CDR1 GTSNPN, CDR2 SVGIG (reference sequence). Trimming left V 2 bases short and J 9 bases short, with 19 bases between. The CDR3 runs to 15 residues.

This clone was seen only once. The CDR3: CASSRGGRGMGELFF. The CDR3, as DNA: TGTGCCAGCAGCAGAGGGGGGAGGGGGATGGGGGAGCTGTTTTTT. The chain joins TRBV21-1 to TRBJ2-2; the table gives TRBD2 as D, unverified against the DNA. TRBV21-1 counts as a pseudogene. The CDR3 totals 15 residues.

Only a few counts were recorded for this clone. This chain joins TRBV4-1 and TRBJ1-4, with 7 bases matching TRBD1. Germline V gives CDR1 MGHRA, CDR2 YSYEKL. The junction had 7 bases not matched to a gene; V was cut back by 1 base and J by 5 bases. This CDR3 spans 16 amino acids. In DNA form, the CDR3 reads TGCGCCAGCAGCCAAGCACTATCAGGGGGAAATGAAAAACTGTTTTTT. It codes for CASSQALSGGNEKLFF.

This chain links TRBV7-2 with TRBJ1-1; 9 bases are shared with TRBD1. Trimming took 4 bases from V and 6 from J; bases not matched to a gene: 12. Germline V CDR1 and CDR2: SGHTA, FQGNSA. This CDR3 is built from 16 residues. CDR3 loop: CASSSGTGRVGAEAFF. In DNA form, the CDR3 reads TGTGCCAGCAGCTCCGGGACAGGGAGGGTTGGGGCTGAAGCTTTCTTT.

As for this clone: The germline gene is not matched at one end of the junction; a read error may be the cause. This sequence joins TRBV7-9 and TRBJ1-2; 7 nucleotides align to TRBD1. CDR1 and CDR2 from the germline V gene are SEHNR and FQNEAQ (reference sequence). CDR3 length: 14 amino acids. CDR3 loop: CSSSTNDREKRYTF. The CDR3 region has the DNA TGTTCCAGCAGCACAAATGACAGGGAAAAGCGCTACACCTTC.

The chain's CDR3 is CASSQPTEPHQPQHF. The CDR3 region has the DNA TGTGCCAGCAGCCAGCCGACAGAGCCCCACCAGCCCCAGCATTTT. This sequence joins TRBV4-2 and TRBJ1-5; tentative D call: TRBD1 (5 bases). V was shortened by 3 bases and J by 7 bases, with 16 bases between the two germline ends. Germline V gives CDR1 LGHNA, CDR2 YNFKEQ. CDR3 length equals 15 residues.

CDR3 bases: TGTGCCAGCAGCTTCGGACAGGGCTCTGGAAACACCATATATTTT. Encoded protein: CASSFGQGSGNTIYF. This rearrangement joins TRBV5-4 to TRBJ1-3, with 8 positions matching TRBD1. The CDR3 length is 15 residues. With V trimmed by 2 bases and J by 0 bases, 1 base remained unmatched. Germline values: CDR1 SGHNT, CDR2 YYREEE (reference sequence).

The chain uses TRBV29-1 and TRBJ1-1, with D possibly matching TRBD1 (5 bases). Between the trimmed V and J ends, which lost 4 bases and 3 bases, there was a span of 12 bases. The CDR3 loop spans 13 amino acids. Germline V lookup: CDR1 SQVTM, CDR2 ANQGSEA. The CDR3 sequence: CSVVVGGDTEAFF. CDR3 DNA sequence: TGCAGCGTTGTAGTTGGGGGGGACACTGAAGCTTTCTTT.

The V gene is TRBV7-3, the J gene TRBJ2-3; possibly TRBD1 for D (6 bases). The CDR3 extends over 15 amino acids. Germline lookup yields CDR1 SGHTA and CDR2 FQGTGA. The V end was cut by 5 bases, the J end by 6 bases, with 18 bases between. For the CDR3, the DNA is TGTGCCAGCAGCCCGGACAGCCACCCAGCGGATACGCAGTATTTT. It translates to CASSPDSHPADTQYF.

V is TRBV27 and J is TRBJ1-5; no firm D call. V was trimmed by 6 bases and J by 9 bases, leaving 12 bases between them. The length of the CDR3 is 12 residues. Germline assignment: CDR1 MNHEY and CDR2 SMNVEV (reference sequence). The CDR3 loop reads CASSLENGPQHF. In nucleotides, the CDR3 is TGTGCCAGCAGCCTCGAAAACGGGCCCCAGCATTTT.

This clone occurred once. The chain links TRBV9 to TRBJ2-7; 7 positions agree with TRBD1. This CDR3 comprises 15 residues. J lost 0 bases, V lost 0 bases, and 3 bases had no gene match. Germline CDR1 and CDR2: SGDLS and YYNGEE. CDR3 in DNA: TGTGCCAGCAGCGTAGTAGGGGACAGCTCCTACGAGCAGTACTTC. It is translated as CASSVVGDSSYEQYF.

J is TRBJ1-1 and V is TRBV30, with D maybe TRBD1 (6 bases). This CDR3 contains 13 residues. Looked up from germline, CDR1 is GTSNPN and CDR2 is SVGIG (reference sequence). Trimming cost V 2 bases and J 3 bases, with 10 bases left between them. The DNA of the CDR3 is TGTGCCTGGAGTTCGAAGGGGGACACTGAAGCTTTCTTT. Protein product: CAWSSKGDTEAFF.

This sequence joins TRBV30 and TRBJ1-2; no definite D call. Germline values: CDR1 GTSNPN, CDR2 SVGIG (reference sequence). This CDR3 is 14 amino acids long. V lost 2 bases, J lost 0 bases, and 10 bases lay in between. In nucleotides, the CDR3 is TGTGCCTGGAGTTTAGGAGGCTCTAACTATGGCTACACCTTC. Amino acids: CAWSLGGSNYGYTF.

V and J are TRBV6-1 and TRBJ1-2; D may be TRBD1 (5 bases). V dropped 0 bases and J dropped 7 bases, with 6 bases sitting between them. CDR3 size: 12 residues. CDR1 and CDR2 (germline): MNHNS, SASEGT. The CDR3 DNA is TGTGCCAGCAGTGAAGCGGGGCTTGGCTACACCTTC. The encoded protein is CASSEAGLGYTF.

The chain recombines TRBV2 with TRBJ2-2; 11 positions agree with TRBD2. There are 17 residues in the CDR3. V shed 6 bases and J 1 base; nucleotides not matched to a gene: 7. The germline V gene has CDR1 SNHLY and CDR2 FYNNEI. The chain's CDR3 is CASRGTSGGRNTGELFF. CDR3 in DNA: TGTGCCAGCAGGGGAACTAGCGGGGGCCGGAACACCGGGGAGCTGTTTTTT.

This clone was recorded once. The V call is TRBV5-1, the J call TRBJ2-3; D is perhaps TRBD1 (5 bases). Germline assignment: CDR1 SGHRS and CDR2 YFSETQ. V was cut by 3 bases and J by 2 bases, with 16 bases left in between. This CDR3 has 16 residues. CDR3 nucleotide sequence: TGCGCCAGCAGCTCGCCCAAGGGGATGCCCACAGATACGCAGTATTTT. It translates to CASSSPKGMPTDTQYF.

Concerning this clone itself: The sample carries other DNA sequences with the same CDR3. The V and J genes are TRBV4-3 and TRBJ1-6; tentatively, D is TRBD1 (5 bases). Germline lookup yields CDR1 LGHNA and CDR2 YSLEER. The CDR3 length is 14 residues. Trimming removed 3 bases at V and 6 bases at J, with 9 bases between. The CDR3 DNA reads TGCGCCAGCAGCCAGGACCAGGGTAATTCACCCCTCCACTTT. This sequence encodes CASSQDQGNSPLHF.

V gene TRBV20-1 combines with J gene TRBJ1-2; D call uncertain. V gave up 1 base and J gave up 8 bases, with 8 bases separating them. Germline CDR1 reads DFQATT; CDR2 reads SNEGSKA (reference sequence). The CDR3 length is 11 residues. The CDR3: CSARGQYGYTF. The CDR3, as DNA: TGCAGTGCTAGAGGGCAATACGGCTACACCTTC.

This chain uses TRBV6-1 with TRBJ1-6; maybe TRBD1 (6 bases). Germline assignment: CDR1 MNHNS and CDR2 SASEGT. This CDR3 contains 15 residues. V shed 2 bases and J shed 7 bases, with 12 bases lying between them. CDR3: CASSERDKANSPLHF. The CDR3 nucleotides read TGTGCCAGCAGTGAACGGGACAAGGCAAATTCACCCCTCCACTTT.

V and J are TRBV27 and TRBJ1-1; TRBD1 matches at 9 bases. Germline V gene sequence: CDR1 MNHEY, CDR2 SMNVEV (reference sequence). The CDR3 has 15 residues. J was trimmed by 5 bases and V by 3 bases; bases with no gene match: 7. The CDR3 reads CASSLVRDRETEAFF. Here the CDR3 DNA reads TGTGCCAGCAGTTTGGTCCGGGACAGGGAGACTGAAGCTTTCTTT.

A few counts support this clone. The chain links TRBV7-8 to TRBJ1-1, with D hard to call. V lost 3 bases and J lost 0, with 5 bases in between. In germline, CDR1 is SGHVS, CDR2 FQNEAQ. The CDR3 runs to 13 residues. CDR3 sequence (DNA): TGTGCCAGCAGCTTGTCAGTGAACACTGAAGCTTTCTTT. Its translation is CASSLSVNTEAFF.

This chain joins TRBV12-2 and TRBJ1-5; the table's TRBD1 call for D was not verified on the DNA. TRBV12-2 is a recognized pseudogene. The CDR3 loop spans 14 amino acids. In DNA form, the CDR3 reads TGTGCAAGTCGCCTCAGGGGAGCAGATCAGCCCCAGCATTTT. Translating gives CASRLRGADQPQHF.

This chain connects TRBV30 to TRBJ1-5; possibly TRBD1 for D (5 bases). V was cut by 1 base and J by 4 bases, with 8 bases left in between. Per germline, CDR1 GTSNPN and CDR2 SVGIG (reference sequence). CDR3 size: 13 residues. The CDR3 DNA is TGTGCCTGGAGTGGGGGGGGAAATCAGCCCCAGCATTTT. Residues: CAWSGGGNQPQHF.

This chain uses TRBV9 with TRBJ2-1; the match to TRBD2 covers 7 bases. Per the germline V gene, CDR1 is SGDLS and CDR2 is YYNGEE. The junction had 9 bases not matched to a gene; V was cut back by 3 bases and J by 6 bases. The CDR3 is made up of 15 amino acids. CDR3 coding DNA: TGTGCCAGCAGCGATAGACTAGCCCCCCTCAATGAGCAGTTCTTC. Translated: CASSDRLAPLNEQFF.